These 22 T cell receptor beta chains were all obtained from the same sample, sequenced in a study of T cell responses to AZD1222 COVID-19 vaccine. Produced via immunoSEQ multiplex PCR; TCRdb's table is partial and in-frame only. The profile shows 180,000 or so clones, around 90% of them singletons. This specimen was peripheral blood, taken on day 0 of AZD1222 vaccination. All receptors derive from an adult in good health.

This clone was seen a single time. This chain joins TRBV27 and TRBJ2-7, with D possibly TRBD2 on 6 matching bases. The CDR3 is made up of 14 amino acids. Looked up from germline, CDR1 is MNHEY and CDR2 is SMNVEV (reference sequence). The germline V and J ends were trimmed by 8 bases and 7 bases, with 21 bases remaining between them. In DNA, the CDR3 is TGTGCCAGCGCCAACTCGGGCGGGGTCCGTGAGCAGTACTTC. Its translation is CASANSGGVREQYF.

The rearrangement uses TRBV5-1 and TRBJ2-3, with D tentatively TRBD1 or TRBD2 (6 bases each). The germline V gene has CDR1 SGHRS and CDR2 YFSETQ. This CDR3 comprises 16 residues. The V end was cut by 0 bases, the J end by 2 bases, with 13 bases between. The CDR3 region is CASSLGDGGITDTQYF. The CDR3 bases are TGCGCCAGCAGCTTGGGAGACGGGGGCATCACAGATACGCAGTATTTT.

This rearrangement joins TRBV18 to TRBJ1-4; 9 nucleotides line up with TRBD1. The CDR3 length is 14 residues. V shed 8 bases and J 6 bases; nucleotides not matched to a gene: 7. The germline CDR1 and CDR2 sequences are KGHSH and LQKENI. The CDR3 here is CASASGTGYEKLFF. The DNA for the CDR3 is TGTGCCAGCGCAAGCGGGACAGGGTATGAAAAACTGTTTTTT.

The V call is TRBV4-2, the J call TRBJ2-1; unclear D gene. Germline V gene sequence: CDR1 LGHNA, CDR2 YNFKEQ. Trimming removed 2 bases from V and 10 bases from J, with 9 bases in between. The CDR3 length is 12 residues. CDR3 DNA: TGTGCCAGCAGCCAACTCCCACCGGAGCAGTTCTTC. Translation gives CASSQLPPEQFF.

V and J are TRBV7-2 and TRBJ1-1, with TRBD1 matching 9 bases. The J segment lost 4 bases and the V segment lost 5 bases, leaving 5 bases of the junction unmatched. Looked up from germline, CDR1 is SGHTA and CDR2 is FQGNSA. The CDR3 has 14 residues. As DNA, the CDR3 is TGTGCCAGCAGCGACAGGGGGGCCGGCACTGAAGCTTTCTTT. It is translated as CASSDRGAGTEAFF. Full variable domain (rest looked up from reference TRBV7-2 and TRBJ1-1): GAGVSQSPSNKVTEKGKDVELRCDPISGHTALYWYRQSLGQGLEFLIYFQGNSAPDKSGLPSDRFSAERTGGSVSTLTIQRTQQEDSAVYLCASSDRGAGTEAFFGQGTRLTVV.

This chain connects TRBV6-6 to TRBJ1-4, with TRBD1 matching 9 bases. CDR1 is MNHNY, CDR2 SVGAGI, per germline (reference sequence). Trimming at V came to 5 bases and at J to 6 bases, leaving 7 bases not matched to a gene. The CDR3 is 15 amino acids. The CDR3 here is CASSPPGTGHEKLFF. In nucleotides, the CDR3 is TGTGCCAGCAGTCCTCCCGGGACAGGGCATGAAAAACTGTTTTTT.

This clone is a singleton in its sample. V gene TRBV28 combines with J gene TRBJ2-7, with 7 bases aligning to TRBD1. Trimming at V came to 5 bases and at J to 3 bases, leaving 10 bases not matched to a gene. The CDR3 consists of 15 residues. Germline CDR1 MDHEN, CDR2 SYDVKM. The CDR3 nucleotides read TGTGCCAGCAGTACTTCAAGGGGGCCGTTCTACGAGCAGTACTTC. Protein product: CASSTSRGPFYEQYF. Full variable domain (rest looked up from reference TRBV28 and TRBJ2-7): DVKVTQSSRYLVKRTGEKVFLECVQDMDHENMFWYRQDPGLGLRLIYFSYDVKMKEKGDIPEGYSVSREKKERFSLILESASTNQTSMYLCASSTSRGPFYEQYFGPGTRLTVT.

The V and J genes are TRBV27 and TRBJ2-5, with D perhaps TRBD1 or TRBD2 (6 bases each). CDR3 length: 15 residues. The germline V and J ends were trimmed by 5 bases and 5 bases, with 18 bases remaining between them. The germline CDR1 and CDR2 sequences are MNHEY and SMNVEV (reference sequence). CDR3 coding DNA: TGTGCCAGCAGTAGAGTCGGGGGCCGGTCTGAGACCCAGTACTTC. It is translated as CASSRVGGRSETQYF.

In this sample, this clone turned up once. The J gene is TRBJ1-1, the V gene TRBV10-3; D not certain. Trimming left V 1 base short and J 2 bases short, with 8 bases between. Germline CDR1 is ENHRY and CDR2 is SYGVKD. This CDR3 spans 14 amino acids. CDR3 amino acids: CAISEWAANTEAFF. The DNA of the CDR3 is TGTGCCATCAGTGAGTGGGCAGCTAACACTGAAGCTTTCTTT.

The chain uses TRBV5-4 and TRBJ2-7; D might be TRBD1 or TRBD2, each matching 5 bases. The V and J ends lost 4 bases and 2 bases respectively, with 13 bases between them. The CDR3 contains 14 residues. The germline gives CDR1 SGHNT, CDR2 YYREEE (reference sequence). The DNA for the CDR3 is TGTGCCAGCAGCGGGAGCTTGGGGGCCTACGAGCAGTACTTC. Protein sequence: CASSGSLGAYEQYF.

This rearrangement joins TRBV7-3 to TRBJ1-3; possibly TRBD1 for D (5 bases). The CDR3 consists of 16 residues. Germline CDR1 reads SGHTA; CDR2 reads FQGTGA. Trimming took off 3 bases at V and 3 bases at J, with 15 bases between the two ends. The CDR3 bases are TGTGCCAGCAGCTTGTTTCCGGGACTGGGTGGAAACACCATATATTTT. It translates to CASSLFPGLGGNTIYF.

The genes are TRBV27 and TRBJ1-2, with D tentatively TRBD1 (5 bases). Per the germline V gene, CDR1 is MNHEY and CDR2 is SMNVEV (reference sequence). This CDR3 is 13 amino acids long. Trimming removed 6 bases from V and 7 bases from J, with 15 bases in between. The CDR3 region is CASRGSGDTGYTF. The DNA of the CDR3 is TGTGCCAGCAGGGGGTCGGGGGATACTGGCTACACCTTC.

The J gene is TRBJ2-5, the V gene TRBV30; 8 bases are shared with TRBD2. Germline V lookup: CDR1 GTSNPN, CDR2 SVGIG (reference sequence). After removal of 2 bases from V and 3 bases from J, the junction contained 11 bases not matched to a gene. There are 16 residues in the CDR3. CDR3 nucleotide sequence: TGTGCCTGGAGTCAAGGGACGGGGGGGCGTGAAGAGACCCAGTACTTC. Translating gives CAWSQGTGGREETQYF.

The chain combines TRBV27 with TRBJ2-3, with 8 bases that match TRBD2. Per the germline V gene, CDR1 is MNHEY and CDR2 is SMNVEV (reference sequence). This CDR3 has 17 residues. The V gene end was trimmed by 3 bases and the J gene end by 1 base; junction bases not matched to a gene: 9. The CDR3: CASSFSGGGGGTDTQYF. The CDR3 region has the DNA TGTGCCAGCAGTTTCTCCGGGGGGGGAGGGGGCACAGATACGCAGTATTTT.

This chain connects TRBV5-4 to TRBJ2-5; D is ambiguous. V was clipped by 1 base and J by 1 base, with 5 bases between them. This CDR3 is built from 13 residues. Germline V lookup: CDR1 SGHNT, CDR2 YYREEE (reference sequence). CDR3 coding DNA: TGTGCCAGCAGCTTGAAGGGCCAAGAGACCCAGTACTTC. The encoded protein is CASSLKGQETQYF.

The V call is TRBV29-1, the J call TRBJ1-3, with unresolved D. V dropped 4 bases and J dropped 4 bases, with 11 bases sitting between them. In germline, CDR1 is SQVTM, CDR2 ANQGSEA. This CDR3 comprises 13 residues. The CDR3 region is CSVATVLGNTIYF. CDR3 coding DNA: TGCAGCGTTGCTACAGTCTTAGGAAACACCATATATTTT.

A few counts support this clone. CDR3 in amino acids: CASSSLNYGYTF. The CDR3 nucleotides read TGTGCCAGCAGTTCCTTAAACTATGGCTACACCTTC. The chain has TRBV12-3 or TRBV12-4 and TRBJ1-2; D is undetermined. This CDR3 spans 12 amino acids. V shed 4 bases and J shed 2 bases, with 5 bases lying between them.

The rearrangement uses TRBV2 and TRBJ1-3; TRBD1 agrees at 9 bases. The CDR3 length is 15 residues. J lost 0 bases, V lost 9 bases, and 6 bases had no gene match. Germline V gene data show CDR1 as SNHLY and CDR2 as FYNNEI. The CDR3, as DNA: TGTGCCAGTCGGGACAGGGCCTACTCTGGAAACACCATATATTTT. It encodes CASRDRAYSGNTIYF.

The J gene is TRBJ2-1, the V gene TRBV7-9, with TRBD1 matching over 7 bases. Germline CDR1 SEHNR, CDR2 FQNEAQ (reference sequence). This CDR3 is 14 amino acids long. Trimming cost V 5 bases and J 8 bases; bases outside gene matches: 9. The CDR3 sequence: CASSGSPQGYEQFF. The CDR3 DNA follows: TGTGCCAGCAGCGGGAGTCCACAGGGGTATGAGCAGTTCTTC.

The chain combines TRBV9 with TRBJ2-5; D is unresolved. V lost 0 bases to trimming and J lost 1 base, with 13 bases between them. This CDR3 spans 16 amino acids. CDR1 is SGDLS, CDR2 YYNGEE, per germline. CDR3 in DNA: TGTGCCAGCAGCGTAGGCCCGGGTCTCGGCCAAGAGACCCAGTACTTC. Translated: CASSVGPGLGQETQYF. The variable domain in full, with the rest retrieved from reference TRBV9 and TRBJ2-5, is DSGVTQTPKHLITATGQRVTLRCSPRSGDLSVYWYQQSLDQGLQFLIQYYNGEERAKGNILERFSAQQFPDLHSELNLSSLELGDSALYFCASSVGPGLGQETQYFGPGTRLLVL.

The rearrangement links TRBV5-1 to TRBJ1-1, with no clear D. This CDR3 is 14 amino acids long. The V end lost 1 base, the J end lost 1 base, and 8 bases lay between the germline ends. Germline V gene sequence: CDR1 SGHRS, CDR2 YFSETQ. Written as DNA, the CDR3 is TGCGCCAGCAGCTTGACAGCACCGAACACTGAAGCTTTCTTT. This gives the protein CASSLTAPNTEAFF.

The chain has TRBV18 and TRBJ1-6; possibly TRBD1 for D (6 bases). The V end lost 3 bases, the J end lost 8 bases, and 14 bases lay between the germline ends. CDR3 size: 15 residues. Germline CDR1 is KGHSH and CDR2 is LQKENI. The CDR3 region is CASSPGAAGDSPLHF. DNA for the CDR3: TGTGCCAGCTCACCGGGGGCAGCGGGTGATTCACCCCTCCACTTT.